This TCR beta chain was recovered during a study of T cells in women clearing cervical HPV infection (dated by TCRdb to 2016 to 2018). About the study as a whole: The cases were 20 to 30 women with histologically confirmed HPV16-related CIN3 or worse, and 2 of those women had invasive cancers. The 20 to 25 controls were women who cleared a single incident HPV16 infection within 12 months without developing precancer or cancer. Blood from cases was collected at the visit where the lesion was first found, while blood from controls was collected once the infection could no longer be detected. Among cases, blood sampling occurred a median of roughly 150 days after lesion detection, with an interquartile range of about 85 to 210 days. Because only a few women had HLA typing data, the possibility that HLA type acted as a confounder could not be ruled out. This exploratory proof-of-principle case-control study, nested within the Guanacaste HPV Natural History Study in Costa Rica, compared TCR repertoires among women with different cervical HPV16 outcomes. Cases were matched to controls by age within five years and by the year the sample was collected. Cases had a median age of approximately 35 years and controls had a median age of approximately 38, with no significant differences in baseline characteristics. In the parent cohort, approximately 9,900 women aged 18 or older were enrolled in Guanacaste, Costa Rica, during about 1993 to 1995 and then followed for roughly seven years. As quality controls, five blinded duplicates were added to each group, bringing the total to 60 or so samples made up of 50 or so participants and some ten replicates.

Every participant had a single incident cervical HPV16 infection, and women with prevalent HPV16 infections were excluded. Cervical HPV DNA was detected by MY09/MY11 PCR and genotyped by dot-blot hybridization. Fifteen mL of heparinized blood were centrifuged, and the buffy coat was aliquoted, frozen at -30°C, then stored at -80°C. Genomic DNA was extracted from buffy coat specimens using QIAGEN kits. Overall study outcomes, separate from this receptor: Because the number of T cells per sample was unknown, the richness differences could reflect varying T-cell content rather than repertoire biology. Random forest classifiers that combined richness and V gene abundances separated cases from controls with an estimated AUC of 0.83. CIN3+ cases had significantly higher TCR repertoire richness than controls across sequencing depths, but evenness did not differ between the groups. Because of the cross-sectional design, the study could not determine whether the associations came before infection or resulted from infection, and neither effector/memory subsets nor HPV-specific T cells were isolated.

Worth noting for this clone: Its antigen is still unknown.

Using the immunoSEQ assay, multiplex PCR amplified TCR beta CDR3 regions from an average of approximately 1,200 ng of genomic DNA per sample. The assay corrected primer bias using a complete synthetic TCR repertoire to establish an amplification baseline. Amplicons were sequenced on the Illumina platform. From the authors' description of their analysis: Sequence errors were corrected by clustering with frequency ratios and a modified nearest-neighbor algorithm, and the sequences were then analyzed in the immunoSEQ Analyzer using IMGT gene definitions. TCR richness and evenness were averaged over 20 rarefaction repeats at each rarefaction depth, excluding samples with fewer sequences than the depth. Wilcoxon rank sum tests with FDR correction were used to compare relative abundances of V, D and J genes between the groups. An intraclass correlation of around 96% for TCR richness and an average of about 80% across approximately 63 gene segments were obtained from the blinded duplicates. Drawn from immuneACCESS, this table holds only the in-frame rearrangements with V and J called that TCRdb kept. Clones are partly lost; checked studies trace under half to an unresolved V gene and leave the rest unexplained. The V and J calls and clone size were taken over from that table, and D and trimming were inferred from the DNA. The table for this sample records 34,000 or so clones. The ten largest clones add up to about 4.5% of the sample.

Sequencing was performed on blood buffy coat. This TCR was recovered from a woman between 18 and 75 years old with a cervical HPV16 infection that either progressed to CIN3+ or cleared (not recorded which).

The CDR3 protein is CASSIPRWGLNTGELFF. The covered CDR3 bases are TGTGCCAGTAGTATACCCCGGTGGGGACTAAACACCGGGGAG. Here the chain combines TRBV19 and TRBJ2-2; 7 of the junction bases match TRBD2. The CDR3 extends 3 residues past the end of the read, so its final part is completed from the germline J gene. From V the trimming removes 2 bases and from J it removes 2 bases, while the gene matches leave 8 bases of the junction unaccounted for. The germline V gene (reference sequence) specifies LNHDA as CDR1 and SQIVND as CDR2. From the cysteine through the phenylalanine, the CDR3 covers 17 amino acids. The 42 bases shown cover part of the CDR3, and their frame starts at base 1.